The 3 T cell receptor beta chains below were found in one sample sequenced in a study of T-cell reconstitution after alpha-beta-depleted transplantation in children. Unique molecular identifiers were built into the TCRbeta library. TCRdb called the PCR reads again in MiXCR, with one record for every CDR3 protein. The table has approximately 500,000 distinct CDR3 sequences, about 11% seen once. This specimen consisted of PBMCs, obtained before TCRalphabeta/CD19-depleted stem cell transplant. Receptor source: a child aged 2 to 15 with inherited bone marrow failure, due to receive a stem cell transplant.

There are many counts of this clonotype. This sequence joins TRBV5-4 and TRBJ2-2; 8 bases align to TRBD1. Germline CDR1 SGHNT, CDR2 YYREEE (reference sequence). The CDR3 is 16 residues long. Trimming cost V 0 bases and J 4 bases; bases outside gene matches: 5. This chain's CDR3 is CASSLDPGGFTGELFF. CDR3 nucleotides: TGTGCCAGCAGCTTGGATCCAGGGGGCTTCACCGGGGAGCTGTTTTTT.

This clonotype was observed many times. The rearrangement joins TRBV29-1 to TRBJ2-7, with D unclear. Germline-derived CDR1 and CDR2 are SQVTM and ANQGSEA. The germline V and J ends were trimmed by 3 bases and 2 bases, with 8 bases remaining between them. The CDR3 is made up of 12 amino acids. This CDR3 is CSVDRAAYEQYF. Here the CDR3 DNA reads TGCAGCGTTGACCGGGCAGCCTACGAGCAGTACTTC.

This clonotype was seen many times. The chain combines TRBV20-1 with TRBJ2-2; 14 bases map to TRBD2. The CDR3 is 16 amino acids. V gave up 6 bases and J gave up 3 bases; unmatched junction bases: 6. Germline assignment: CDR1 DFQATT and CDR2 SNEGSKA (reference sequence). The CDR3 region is CSAPRLAGGDTGELFF. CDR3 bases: TGCAGTGCGCCCCGACTAGCGGGAGGGGACACCGGGGAGCTGTTTTTT.